This T cell receptor (beta chain) derives from a study of blood T cell repertoires in COVID-19. Clones were sequenced by immunoSEQ multiplex PCR, and TCRdb holds only the in-frame ones, with some missing. The profile shows tens of thousands of clones, approximately 82% of them singletons. Germline trimming cut 0 bases from V and 3 bases from J; bases unmatched to any gene: 2. The CDR3 is 16 residues long. The germline V gene has CDR1 SGHRS and CDR2 YFSETQ. In this sample, this clone turned up a few times. The sequenced sample was peripheral blood. The chain is built from TRBV5-1 and TRBJ2-3, with TRBD2 matching over 12 bases. The receptor comes from a human donor in a cohort sampled during active COVID-19. The CDR3 DNA reads as TGCGCCAGCAGCTTGGAGCTAGCGGGGGGGACAGATACGCAGTATTTT. The encoded protein is CASSLELAGGTDTQYF. Drawing the rest from reference TRBV5-1 and TRBJ2-3, the complete variable domain is KAGVTQTPRYLIKTRGQQVTLSCSPISGHRSVSWYQQTPGQGLQFLFEYFSETQRNKGNFPGRFSGRQFSNSRSEMNVSTLELGDSALYLCASSLELAGGTDTQYFGPGTRLTVL.